This record concerns one T cell receptor beta chain sequence. Its antigen is unidentified. Treatment meaning: roughly ten-day PBMC culture with coronavirus spike peptide pools or control peptides (ViraFEST assay). Via ViraFEST, peptide pools expanded antigen-specific T cells before TCR sequencing. CD4+ T cells were isolated by negative selection after around 11 days of culture. Sequencing of DNA taken from cultured CD4+ T cells relied on the Oncomine TCR Beta short-read assay. Researchers extracted genomic DNA from CD4+ T cells that had been cultured. TCRdb re-analysed the PCR reads in MiXCR, keeping a single row per CDR3 protein. The table includes about 20,000 distinct CDR3 sequences, 55% detected once. This CDR3 has 16 amino acids. V was pared by 0 bases and J by 5 bases, with 17 bases between. Germline V gene lookup returns CDR1 DFQATT and CDR2 SNEGSKA (reference sequence). These data are taken from a study of vaccination and CD4 T cells after COVID-19. Across the whole study: Post-diagnosis, post-COVID samples were collected after a median approximately 100 days, ranging 35 to 161.

This receptor was taken from a human donor who had recovered from COVID-19. The sequencing input was CD4+ T cells from blood, cultured in vitro. J is TRBJ2-1 and V is TRBV20-1; D gene unclear. The CDR3 DNA sequence: TGCAGTGCTAGAGACCCCATCACGGGCAGCCACAATGAGCAGTTCTTC. Its translation: CSARDPITGSHNEQFF.